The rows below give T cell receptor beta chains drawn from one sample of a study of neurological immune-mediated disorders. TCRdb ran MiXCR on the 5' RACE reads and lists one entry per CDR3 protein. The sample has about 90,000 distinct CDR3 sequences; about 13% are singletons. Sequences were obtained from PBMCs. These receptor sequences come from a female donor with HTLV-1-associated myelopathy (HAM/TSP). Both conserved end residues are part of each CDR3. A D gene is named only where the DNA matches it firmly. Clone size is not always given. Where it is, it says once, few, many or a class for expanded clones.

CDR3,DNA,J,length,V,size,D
CASSRQGTEAFF,TGTGCCAGCAGTCGTCAGGGGACTGAAGCTTTCTTT,TRBJ1-1,12,TRBV6-6,many,NA
CASSEALRRQSYTF,TGTGCCAGCAGTGAAGCGCTTCGCAGGCAGAGCTACACCTTC,TRBJ1-2,14,TRBV2,many,NA
CASSLEQYDEQFF,TGCGCCAGCAGCTTGGAACAGTATGATGAGCAGTTCTTC,TRBJ2-1,13,TRBV5-1,many,NA
CASSQEAADTQYF,TGTGCCAGCAGCCAAGAGGCAGCAGATACGCAGTATTTT,TRBJ2-3,13,TRBV4-2,many,NA
CASSRRQTGASYNEQFF,TGTGCCAGCAGTCGACGACAAACGGGGGCCTCCTACAATGAGCAGTTCTTC,TRBJ2-1,17,TRBV27,few,NA
CASSVDRGRGRAYVLTF,TGCGCCAGCAGCGTGGACAGGGGGCGCGGAAGGGCCTACGTCCTGACTTTC,TRBJ2-6,17,TRBV5-1,NA,TRBD1
CASSLVGGAWTGELFF,TGTGCCAGCAGCTTAGTTGGGGGGGCATGGACCGGGGAGCTGTTTTTT,TRBJ2-2,16,TRBV11-2,NA,NA
CASSLASEVRPGEQYF,TGCGCCAGCAGCTTGGCCAGCGAGGTCAGGCCTGGCGAGCAGTACTTC,TRBJ2-7,16,TRBV5-1,many,NA
CASSPMSQGRDTQYF,TGCGCCAGCAGCCCTATGTCCCAGGGGAGAGATACGCAGTATTTT,TRBJ2-3,15,TRBV5-1,many,NA
CASSEWGQNTEAFF,TGTGCCAGCAGTGAATGGGGACAGAACACTGAAGCTTTCTTT,TRBJ1-1,14,TRBV6-1,few,NA
CSATRGLAGTYEQYF,TGCAGTGCTACGCGCGGGCTAGCGGGGACCTACGAGCAGTACTTC,TRBJ2-7,15,TRBV20-1,many,TRBD2
CASRPRTGVNTQYF,TGTGCCAGCAGGCCGAGGACAGGGGTGAATACGCAGTATTTT,TRBJ2-3,14,TRBV7-9,many,TRBD1
CASSPRRVDNEQFF,TGCGCCAGCAGCCCGCGGCGGGTTGACAATGAGCAGTTCTTC,TRBJ2-1,14,TRBV5-1,many,NA
CASSPRGLSETQYF,TGTGCCAGCAGCCCAAGGGGGCTTTCAGAGACCCAGTACTTC,TRBJ2-5,14,TRBV5-5,many,TRBD1
CASSLTSGGRTDTQYF,TGTGCCAGCAGTCTGACTAGCGGGGGTCGCACAGATACGCAGTATTTT,TRBJ2-3,16,TRBV28,many,TRBD2
CASSRAPGNSPLHF,TGTGCCAGCAGCCGAGCCCCAGGGAATTCACCCCTCCACTTT,TRBJ1-6,14,TRBV7-2,NA,NA
CSARQTGGVYEQYF,TGCAGTGCTCGTCAGACAGGAGGTGTGTACGAGCAGTACTTC,TRBJ2-7,14,TRBV20-1,many,NA
CASSPVTGIYEQYF,TGTGCCAGCAGCCCCGTGACAGGGATCTACGAGCAGTACTTC,TRBJ2-7,14,TRBV7-9,NA,TRBD1
CISVPEASTGGAGYTF,NA,TRBJ1-2,16,TRBV7-5,NA,NA
CASSDGEVDTQYF,TGCGCCAGCAGCGACGGGGAGGTAGATACGCAGTATTTT,TRBJ2-3,13,TRBV5-1,many,NA
CASSPRGGHDYGYTF,TGCGCCAGCAGCCCCCGGGGGGGACACGACTATGGCTACACCTTC,TRBJ1-2,15,TRBV5-1,NA,NA
CAISGTGDEKLFF,TGTGCCATCAGTGGGACAGGGGATGAAAAACTGTTTTTT,TRBJ1-4,13,TRBV10-3,many,TRBD1
CASRSGQSGELFF,TGTGCCAGCAGATCCGGACAGTCCGGGGAGCTGTTTTTT,TRBJ2-2,13,TRBV28,many,NA
CASSHMGRGGEKLFF,TGTGCCAGCAGCCATATGGGACGGGGTGGCGAAAAACTGTTTTTT,TRBJ1-4,15,TRBV14,many,NA
CASSQPLAGGIQETQYF,TGCGCCAGCAGCCAACCACTAGCGGGGGGGATCCAAGAGACCCAGTACTTC,TRBJ2-5,17,TRBV5-1,many,TRBD2
CASSTVKIYCYTF,TGTGCCAGCAGTACAGTGAAGATCTATTGCTACACCTTC,TRBJ1-2,13,TRBV28,NA,NA
CASSLAGTLSTDTQYF,TGTGCCAGCAGCTTAGCAGGGACACTTAGCACAGATACGCAGTATTTT,TRBJ2-3,16,TRBV7-2,many,NA
CASSFGTPVGGYTF,TGTGCCAGCAGCTTTGGAACACCTGTGGGTGGCTACACCTTC,TRBJ1-2,14,TRBV7-2,few,NA
CASSVGDTETQYF,TGTGCCAGCAGTGTGGGGGATACGGAGACCCAGTACTTC,TRBJ2-5,13,TRBV2,many,NA
CSASEGYEQYF,TGCAGTGCTAGCGAGGGGTACGAGCAGTACTTC,TRBJ2-7,11,TRBV20-1,many,NA
CASSPRGQGAHEQFF,TGTGCCAGCAGCCCCCGGGGACAGGGGGCCCATGAGCAGTTCTTC,TRBJ2-1,15,TRBV14,NA,TRBD1
CASSSRGDEQFF,TGTGCCAGCAGCTCAAGGGGGGATGAGCAGTTCTTC,TRBJ2-1,12,TRBV2,many,NA
CASSIQGAPDEQYF,TGCGCCAGCAGCATACAGGGGGCTCCCGACGAGCAGTACTTC,TRBJ2-7,14,TRBV5-1,many,TRBD1
CSAPRPGTEETQYF,TGCAGTGCTCCGCGTCCCGGGACAGAAGAGACCCAGTACTTC,TRBJ2-5,14,TRBV20-1,few,TRBD1
CASSLEGNTEAFF,TGCGCCAGCAGCTTGGAGGGTAACACTGAAGCTTTCTTT,TRBJ1-1,13,TRBV5-1,many,NA
CSVETGYYEQYF,TGCAGCGTTGAAACAGGGTACTACGAGCAGTACTTC,TRBJ2-7,12,TRBV29-1,many,NA
CASSQDWDLEGAYGYTF,TGCGCCAGCAGCCAAGATTGGGACCTAGAGGGGGCCTATGGCTACACCTTC,TRBJ1-2,17,TRBV4-1,many,TRBD1
CASSLLEAGLDTQYF,TGCGCCAGCAGCCTCTTGGAGGCAGGGTTGGATACGCAGTATTTT,TRBJ2-3,15,TRBV5-1,many,NA
CASSPDLGTSGELFF,TGTGCCAGCAGCCCGGACCTTGGGACGAGCGGGGAGCTGTTTTTT,TRBJ2-2,15,TRBV5-6,many,NA
CASSDRTGNLPETQYF,TGTGCCAGCAGTGATAGGACAGGGAACCTCCCAGAGACCCAGTACTTC,TRBJ2-5,16,TRBV25-1,many,TRBD1
CASSQEGDRPYEQYF,TGCGCCAGCAGCCAAGAGGGTGACAGGCCCTACGAGCAGTACTTC,TRBJ2-7,15,TRBV4-1,many,NA
CASSLVEGAAGTQYF,TGTGCCAGCAGTTTAGTTGAGGGGGCCGCTGGGACCCAGTACTTC,TRBJ2-5,15,TRBV28,many,TRBD1
CSARKTSMGDPFF,TGCAGTGCTAGAAAAACATCGATGGGGGACCCCTTTTTT,TRBJ1-4,13,TRBV20-1,many,NA
CSARGPLGLAGGNEQFF,TGCAGTGCTAGAGGGCCCCTCGGACTAGCGGGGGGTAATGAGCAGTTCTTC,TRBJ2-1,17,TRBV20-1,many,TRBD2
CASSLGGTAYNEQFF,TGTGCCAGCAGCTTAGGAGGGACAGCCTACAATGAGCAGTTCTTC,TRBJ2-1,15,TRBV7-2,many,TRBD1
CASSLSYNEQFF,TGTGCCAGCAGTTTATCTTACAATGAGCAGTTCTTC,TRBJ2-1,12,TRBV28,many,NA
CASEAGGVGDTQYF,TGTGCCAGCGAGGCTGGCGGGGTGGGAGATACGCAGTATTTT,TRBJ2-3,14,TRBV28,many,NA
CSVAVLGELVEQYF,TGCAGCGTTGCGGTCCTGGGGGAGTTGGTCGAGCAGTACTTC,TRBJ2-7,14,TRBV29-1,NA,NA
CSAREGLVKETQYF,TGCAGTGCTAGAGAGGGCCTCGTCAAAGAGACCCAGTACTTC,TRBJ2-5,14,TRBV20-1,many,NA
CASSPQGQRDSPLHF,TGTGCCAGCTCACCACAAGGACAGAGGGATTCACCCCTCCACTTT,TRBJ1-6,15,TRBV18,many,NA
CASRDREDTEAFF,TGTGCCAGCAGGGACAGGGAGGACACTGAAGCTTTCTTT,TRBJ1-1,13,TRBV12-3/TRBV12-4,medium-sized,TRBD1
CAISEVSSGDTQYF,TGTGCCATCAGTGAGGTGTCTAGCGGGGATACGCAGTATTTT,TRBJ2-3,14,TRBV10-3,many,TRBD2
CSARVVQGGYNEQFF,TGCAGTGCTAGAGTAGTCCAGGGTGGCTACAATGAGCAGTTCTTC,TRBJ2-1,15,TRBV20-1,many,NA
CASSFGGTGTDTQYF,TGTGCCAGCAGTTTCGGGGGAACAGGCACAGATACGCAGTATTTT,TRBJ2-3,15,TRBV6-5,many,NA
CSASPGTRSYEQYF,TGCAGTGCTAGCCCCGGGACGAGAAGCTACGAGCAGTACTTC,TRBJ2-7,14,TRBV20-1,many,NA